The T cell receptor (beta chain) under discussion was sequenced for a study of glioma-infiltrating T cells after dendritic cell vaccination. Study at large: Patients had newly diagnosed or recurrent glioblastoma and received dendritic cell vaccines.

The V and J ends lost 6 bases and 4 bases, in that order; junction bases with no gene match: 6. CDR3 length equals 15 residues. CDR1 and CDR2 from the germline V gene are MNHNS and SASEGT. Patients had residual fresh-frozen tumor tissue and more than two years of survival data. PBMC were collected before vaccination, two weeks after the third vaccination, and at progression. The method was immunoSEQ multiplex PCR; TCRdb's version includes in-frame clones alone and lacks a portion of them. The sample holds roughly 83,000 clones, just over 85% seen once. This sequence originates from a human donor with glioblastoma. This chain joins TRBV6-1 and TRBJ1-5; 10 bases map to TRBD1. Source: blood, taken before dendritic cell vaccination. The CDR3 bases are TGTGCCAGCAGATGGACAGGGGGGATTAATCAGCCCCAGCATTTT. Translation gives CASRWTGGINQPQHF.